The clone carrying this TCR beta chain was found a few times. Its specificity is not known. Sequencing used immunoSEQ version 4 in survey mode. Assay: immunoSEQ multiplex PCR; the TCRdb copy retains only in-frame clones and omits some. The sample consists of 10,000 to 15,000 clones, less than 75% of them appearing once. The sample is drawn from a study of persistence of HIV-infected CD4 T cells. V was pared by 6 bases and J by 7 bases, with 12 bases between. Germline V gene lookup returns CDR1 MDHEN and CDR2 SYDVKM. CDR3 size: 12 residues. The stimulus was lysate of CMV-infected fibroblasts, approximately 9.7 ug/mL. CD4+ T cells upregulating both CD40 ligand and CD69 were sorted as responding cells. CD8-depleted PBMCs were stimulated approximately 20 hours with anti-CD28/CD49d costimulation, CD40-blocking antibody and enfuvirtide.

J is TRBJ1-1 and V is TRBV28, with D tentatively TRBD1 (5 bases). The sequenced sample was CD4+ T cells sorted from PBMCs after roughly 18-hour stimulation, obtained from a patient who received antiretroviral therapy. This clonotype originated in an adult man with HIV who was CMV-seropositive. CDR3 in amino acids: CASSPLTDEAFF. DNA for the CDR3: TGTGCCAGCAGCCCTTTGACAGATGAAGCTTTCTTT.